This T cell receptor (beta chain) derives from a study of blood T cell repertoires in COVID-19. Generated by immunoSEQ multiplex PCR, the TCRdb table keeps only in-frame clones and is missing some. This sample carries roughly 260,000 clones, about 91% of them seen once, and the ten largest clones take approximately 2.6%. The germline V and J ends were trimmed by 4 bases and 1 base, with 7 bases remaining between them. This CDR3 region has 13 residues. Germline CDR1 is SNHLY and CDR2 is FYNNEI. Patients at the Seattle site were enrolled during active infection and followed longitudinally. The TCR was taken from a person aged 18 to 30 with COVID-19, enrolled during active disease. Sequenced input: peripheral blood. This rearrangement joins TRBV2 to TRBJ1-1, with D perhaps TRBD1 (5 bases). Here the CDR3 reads CASSVGQNTEAFF. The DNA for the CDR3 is TGTGCCAGCAGTGTGGGGCAGAACACTGAAGCTTTCTTT.